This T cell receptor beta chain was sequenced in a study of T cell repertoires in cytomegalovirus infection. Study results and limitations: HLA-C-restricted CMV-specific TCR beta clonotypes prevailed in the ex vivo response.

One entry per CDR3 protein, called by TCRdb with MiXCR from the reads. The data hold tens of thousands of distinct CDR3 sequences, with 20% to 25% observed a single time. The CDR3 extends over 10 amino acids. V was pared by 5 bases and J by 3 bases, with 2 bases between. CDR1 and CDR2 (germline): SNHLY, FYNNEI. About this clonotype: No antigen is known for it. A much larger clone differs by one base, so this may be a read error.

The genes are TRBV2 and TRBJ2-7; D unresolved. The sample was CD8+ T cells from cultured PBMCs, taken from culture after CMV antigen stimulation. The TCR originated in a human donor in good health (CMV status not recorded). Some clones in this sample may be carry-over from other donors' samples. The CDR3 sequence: CASSHYEQYF. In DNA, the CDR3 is TGTGCCAGCAGTCACTACGAGCAGTACTTC.